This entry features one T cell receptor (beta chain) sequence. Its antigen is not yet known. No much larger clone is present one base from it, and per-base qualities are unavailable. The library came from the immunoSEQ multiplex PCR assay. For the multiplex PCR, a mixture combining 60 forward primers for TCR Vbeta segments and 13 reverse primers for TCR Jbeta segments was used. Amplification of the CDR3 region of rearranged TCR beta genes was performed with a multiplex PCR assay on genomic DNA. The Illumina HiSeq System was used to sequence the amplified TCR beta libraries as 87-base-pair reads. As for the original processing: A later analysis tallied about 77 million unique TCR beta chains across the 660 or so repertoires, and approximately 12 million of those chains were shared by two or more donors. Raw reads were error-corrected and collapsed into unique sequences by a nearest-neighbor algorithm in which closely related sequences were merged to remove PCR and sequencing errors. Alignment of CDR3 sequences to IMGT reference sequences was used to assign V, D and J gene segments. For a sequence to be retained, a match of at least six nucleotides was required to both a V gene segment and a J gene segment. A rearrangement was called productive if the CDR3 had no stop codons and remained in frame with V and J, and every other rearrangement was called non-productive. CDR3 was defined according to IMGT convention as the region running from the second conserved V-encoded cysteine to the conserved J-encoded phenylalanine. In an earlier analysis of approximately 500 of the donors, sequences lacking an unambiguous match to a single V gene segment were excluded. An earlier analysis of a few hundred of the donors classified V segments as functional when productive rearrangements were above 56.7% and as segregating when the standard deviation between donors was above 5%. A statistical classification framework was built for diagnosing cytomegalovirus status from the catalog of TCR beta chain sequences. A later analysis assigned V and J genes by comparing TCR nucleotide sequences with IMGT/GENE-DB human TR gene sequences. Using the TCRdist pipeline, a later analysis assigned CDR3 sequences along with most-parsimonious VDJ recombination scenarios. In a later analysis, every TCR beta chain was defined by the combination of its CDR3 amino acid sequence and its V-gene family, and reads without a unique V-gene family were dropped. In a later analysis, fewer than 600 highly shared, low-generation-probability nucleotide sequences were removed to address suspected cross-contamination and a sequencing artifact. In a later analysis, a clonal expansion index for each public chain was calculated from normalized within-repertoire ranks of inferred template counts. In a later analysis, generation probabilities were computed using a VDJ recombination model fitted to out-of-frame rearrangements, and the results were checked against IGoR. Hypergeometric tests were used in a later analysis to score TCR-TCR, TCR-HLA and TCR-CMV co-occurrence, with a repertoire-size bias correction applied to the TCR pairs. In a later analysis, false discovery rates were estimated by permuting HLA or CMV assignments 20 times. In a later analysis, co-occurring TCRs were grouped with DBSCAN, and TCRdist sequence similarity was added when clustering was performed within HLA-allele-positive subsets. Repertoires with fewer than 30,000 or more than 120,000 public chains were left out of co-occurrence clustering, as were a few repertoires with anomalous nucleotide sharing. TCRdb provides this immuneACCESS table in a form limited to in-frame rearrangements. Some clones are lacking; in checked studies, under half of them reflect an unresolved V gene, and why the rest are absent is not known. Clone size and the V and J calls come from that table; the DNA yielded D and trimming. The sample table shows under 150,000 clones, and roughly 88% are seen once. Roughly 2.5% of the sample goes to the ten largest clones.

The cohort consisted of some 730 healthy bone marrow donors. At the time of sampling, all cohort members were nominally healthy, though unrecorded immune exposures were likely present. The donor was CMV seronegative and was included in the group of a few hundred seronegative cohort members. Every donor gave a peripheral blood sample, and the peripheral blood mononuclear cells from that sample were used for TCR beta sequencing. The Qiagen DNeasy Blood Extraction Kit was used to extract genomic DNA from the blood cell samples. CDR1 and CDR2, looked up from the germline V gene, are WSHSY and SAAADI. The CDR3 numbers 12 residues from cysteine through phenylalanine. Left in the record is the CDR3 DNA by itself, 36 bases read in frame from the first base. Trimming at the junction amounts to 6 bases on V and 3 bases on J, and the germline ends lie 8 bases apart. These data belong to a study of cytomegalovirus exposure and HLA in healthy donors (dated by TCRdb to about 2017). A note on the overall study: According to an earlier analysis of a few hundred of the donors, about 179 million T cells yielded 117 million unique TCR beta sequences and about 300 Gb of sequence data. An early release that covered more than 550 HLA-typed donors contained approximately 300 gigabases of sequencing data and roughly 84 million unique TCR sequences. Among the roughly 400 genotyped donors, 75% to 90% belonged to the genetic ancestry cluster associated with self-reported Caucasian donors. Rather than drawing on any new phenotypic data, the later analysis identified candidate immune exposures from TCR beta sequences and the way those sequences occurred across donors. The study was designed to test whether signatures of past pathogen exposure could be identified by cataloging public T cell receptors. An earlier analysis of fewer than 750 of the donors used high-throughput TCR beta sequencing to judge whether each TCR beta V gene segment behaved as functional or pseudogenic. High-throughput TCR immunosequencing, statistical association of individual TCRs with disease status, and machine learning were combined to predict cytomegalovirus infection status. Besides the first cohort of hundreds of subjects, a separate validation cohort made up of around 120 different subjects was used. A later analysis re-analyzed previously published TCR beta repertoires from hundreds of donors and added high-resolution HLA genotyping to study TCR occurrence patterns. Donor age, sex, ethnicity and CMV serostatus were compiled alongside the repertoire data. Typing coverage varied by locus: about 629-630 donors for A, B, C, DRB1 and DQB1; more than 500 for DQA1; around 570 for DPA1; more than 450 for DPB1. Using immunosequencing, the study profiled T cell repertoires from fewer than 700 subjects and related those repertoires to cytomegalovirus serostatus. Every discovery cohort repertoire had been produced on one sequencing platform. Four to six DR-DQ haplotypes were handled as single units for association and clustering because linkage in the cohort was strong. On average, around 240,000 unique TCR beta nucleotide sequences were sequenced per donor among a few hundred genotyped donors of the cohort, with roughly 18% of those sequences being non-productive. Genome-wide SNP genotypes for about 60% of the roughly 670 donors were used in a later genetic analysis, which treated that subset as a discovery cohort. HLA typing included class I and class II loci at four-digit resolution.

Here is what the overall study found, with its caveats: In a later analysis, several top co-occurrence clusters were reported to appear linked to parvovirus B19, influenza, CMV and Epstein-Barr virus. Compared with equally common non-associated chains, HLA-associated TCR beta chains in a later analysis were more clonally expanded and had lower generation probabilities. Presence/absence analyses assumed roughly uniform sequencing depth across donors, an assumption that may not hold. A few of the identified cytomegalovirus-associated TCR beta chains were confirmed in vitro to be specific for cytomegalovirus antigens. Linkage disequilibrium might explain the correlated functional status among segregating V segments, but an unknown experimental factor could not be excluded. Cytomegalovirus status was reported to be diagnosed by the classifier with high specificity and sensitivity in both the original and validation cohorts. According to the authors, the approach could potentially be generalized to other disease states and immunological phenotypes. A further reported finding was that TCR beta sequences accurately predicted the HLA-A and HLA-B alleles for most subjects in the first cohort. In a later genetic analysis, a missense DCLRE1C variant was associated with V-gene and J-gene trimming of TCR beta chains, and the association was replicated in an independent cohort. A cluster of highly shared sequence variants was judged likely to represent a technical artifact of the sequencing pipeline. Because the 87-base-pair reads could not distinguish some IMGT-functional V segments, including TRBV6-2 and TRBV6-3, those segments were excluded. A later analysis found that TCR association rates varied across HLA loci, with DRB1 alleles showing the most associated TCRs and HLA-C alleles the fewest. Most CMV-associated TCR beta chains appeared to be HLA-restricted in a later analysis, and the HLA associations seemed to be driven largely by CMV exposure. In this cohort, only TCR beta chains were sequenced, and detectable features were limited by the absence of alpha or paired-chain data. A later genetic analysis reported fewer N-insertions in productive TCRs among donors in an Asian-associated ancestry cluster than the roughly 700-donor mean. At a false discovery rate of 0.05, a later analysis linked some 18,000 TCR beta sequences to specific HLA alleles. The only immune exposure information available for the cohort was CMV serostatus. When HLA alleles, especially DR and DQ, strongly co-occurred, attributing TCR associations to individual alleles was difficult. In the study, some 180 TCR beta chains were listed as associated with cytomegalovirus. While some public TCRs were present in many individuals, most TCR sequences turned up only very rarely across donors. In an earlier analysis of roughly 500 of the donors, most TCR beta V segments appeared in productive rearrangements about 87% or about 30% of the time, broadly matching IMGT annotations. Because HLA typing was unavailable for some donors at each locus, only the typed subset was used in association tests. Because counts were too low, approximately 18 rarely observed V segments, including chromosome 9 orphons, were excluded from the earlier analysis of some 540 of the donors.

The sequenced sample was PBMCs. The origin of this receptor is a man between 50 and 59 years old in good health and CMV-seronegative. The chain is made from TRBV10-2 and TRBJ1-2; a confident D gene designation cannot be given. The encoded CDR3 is CASSPGHYGYTF. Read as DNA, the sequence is TGCGCCAGCAGCCCAGGCCACTATGGCTACACCTTC.